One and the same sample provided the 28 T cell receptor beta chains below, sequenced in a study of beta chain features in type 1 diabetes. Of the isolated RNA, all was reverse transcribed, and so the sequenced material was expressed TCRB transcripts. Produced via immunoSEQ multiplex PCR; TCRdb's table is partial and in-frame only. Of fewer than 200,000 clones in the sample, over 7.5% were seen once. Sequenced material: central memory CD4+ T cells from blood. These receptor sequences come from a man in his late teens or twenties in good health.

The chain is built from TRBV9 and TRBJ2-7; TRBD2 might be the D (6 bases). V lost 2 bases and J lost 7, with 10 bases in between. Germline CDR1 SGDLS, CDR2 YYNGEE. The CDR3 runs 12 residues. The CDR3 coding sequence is TGTGCCAGCAGCGTGCCGCGGGGAGAGCAGTACTTC. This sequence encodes CASSVPRGEQYF.

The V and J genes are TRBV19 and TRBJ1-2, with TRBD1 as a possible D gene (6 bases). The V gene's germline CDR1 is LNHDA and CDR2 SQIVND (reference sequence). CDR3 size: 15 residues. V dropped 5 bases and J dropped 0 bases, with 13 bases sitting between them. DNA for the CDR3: TGTGCCAGTAGTTCCGCAGGGGAAGCTAACTATGGCTACACCTTC. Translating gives CASSSAGEANYGYTF.

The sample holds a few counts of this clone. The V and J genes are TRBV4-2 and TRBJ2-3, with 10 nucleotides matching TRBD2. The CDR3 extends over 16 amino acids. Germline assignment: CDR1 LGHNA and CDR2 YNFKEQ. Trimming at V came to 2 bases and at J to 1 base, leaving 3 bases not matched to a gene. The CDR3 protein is CASSQPGLAGTDTQYF. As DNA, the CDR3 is TGTGCCAGCAGCCAACCCGGACTAGCGGGCACAGATACGCAGTATTTT.

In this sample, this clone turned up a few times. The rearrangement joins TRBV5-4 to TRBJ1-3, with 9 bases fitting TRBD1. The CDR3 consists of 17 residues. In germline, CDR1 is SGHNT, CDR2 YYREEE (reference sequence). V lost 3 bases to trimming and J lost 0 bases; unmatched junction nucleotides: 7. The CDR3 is CASSSDRGGNSGNTIYF. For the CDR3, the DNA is TGTGCCAGCAGCTCGGACAGGGGAGGAAACTCTGGAAACACCATATATTTT.

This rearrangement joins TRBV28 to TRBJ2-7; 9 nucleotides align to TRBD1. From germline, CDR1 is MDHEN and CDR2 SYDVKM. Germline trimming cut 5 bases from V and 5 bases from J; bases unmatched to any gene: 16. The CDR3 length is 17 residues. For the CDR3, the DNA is TGTGCCAGCAGTCCGTACCAAACAGGGGGCCCCCCCCACGAGCAGTACTTC. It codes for CASSPYQTGGPPHEQYF.

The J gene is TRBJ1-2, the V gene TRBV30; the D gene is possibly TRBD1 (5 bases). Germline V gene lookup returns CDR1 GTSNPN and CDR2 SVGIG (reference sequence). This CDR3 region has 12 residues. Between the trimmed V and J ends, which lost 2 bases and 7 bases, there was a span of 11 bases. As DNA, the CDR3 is TGTGCCTGGAGTACGACAGTGGGTGGCTACACCTTC. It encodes CAWSTTVGGYTF.

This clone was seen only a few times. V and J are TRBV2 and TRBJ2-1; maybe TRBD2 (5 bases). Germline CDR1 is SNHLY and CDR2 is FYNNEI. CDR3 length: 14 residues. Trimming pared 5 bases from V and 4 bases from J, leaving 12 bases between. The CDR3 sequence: CASSPTSGYNEQFF. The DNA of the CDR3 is TGTGCCAGCAGTCCTACCTCGGGATACAATGAGCAGTTCTTC.

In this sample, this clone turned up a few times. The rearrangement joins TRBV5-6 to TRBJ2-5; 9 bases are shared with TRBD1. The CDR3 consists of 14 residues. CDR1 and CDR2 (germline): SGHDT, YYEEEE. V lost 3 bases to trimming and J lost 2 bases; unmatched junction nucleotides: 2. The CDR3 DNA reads TGTGCCAGCAGCTGGGGGACAGGGCAAGAGACCCAGTACTTC. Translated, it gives CASSWGTGQETQYF.

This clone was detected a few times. The CDR3: CASSLNRGLGGINQPQHF. CDR3 DNA: TGTGCCAGCAGCTTAAACAGGGGGCTAGGGGGTATCAATCAGCCCCAGCATTTT. This chain links TRBV5-4 with TRBJ1-5, with 9 bases that match TRBD1. After removal of 2 bases from V and 3 bases from J, the junction contained 12 bases not matched to a gene. The germline gives CDR1 SGHNT, CDR2 YYREEE (reference sequence). The CDR3 totals 18 residues. The whole variable domain, filled in from reference TRBV5-4 and TRBJ1-5, reads ETGVTQSPTHLIKTRGQQVTLRCSSQSGHNTVSWYQQALGQGPQFIFQYYREEENGRGNFPPRFSGLQFPNYSSELNVNALELDDSALYLCASSLNRGLGGINQPQHFGDGTRLSIL.

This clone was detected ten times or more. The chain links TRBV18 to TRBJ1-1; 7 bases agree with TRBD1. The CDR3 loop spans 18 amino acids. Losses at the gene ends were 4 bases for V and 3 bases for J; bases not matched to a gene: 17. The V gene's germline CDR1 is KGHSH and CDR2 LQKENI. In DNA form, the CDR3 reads TGTGCCAGCTCACGACTTCTCGGACAGGCACAACGTGACACTGAAGCTTTCTTT. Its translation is CASSRLLGQAQRDTEAFF.

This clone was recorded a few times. CDR3 loop: CASSQTSGLPYEQYF. The CDR3 coding sequence is TGTGCCAGCAGCCAAACATCAGGTCTCCCCTACGAGCAGTACTTC. V usage is TRBV4-2 and J usage is TRBJ2-7; no firm D call. Deletions cut 2 bases from V and 2 bases from J, with 13 bases between. The length of the CDR3 is 15 residues. Per germline, CDR1 LGHNA and CDR2 YNFKEQ.

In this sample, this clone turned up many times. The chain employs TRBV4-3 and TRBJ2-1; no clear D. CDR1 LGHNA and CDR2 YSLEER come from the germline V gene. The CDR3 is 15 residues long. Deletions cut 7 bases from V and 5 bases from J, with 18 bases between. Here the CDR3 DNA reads TGCGCCAGCATCCCAGAGATTGGGCAGAACAATGAGCAGTTCTTC. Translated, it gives CASIPEIGQNNEQFF.

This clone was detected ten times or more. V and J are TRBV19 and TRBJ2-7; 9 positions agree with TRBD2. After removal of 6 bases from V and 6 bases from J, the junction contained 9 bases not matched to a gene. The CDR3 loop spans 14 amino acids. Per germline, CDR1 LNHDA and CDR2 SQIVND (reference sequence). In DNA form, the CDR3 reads TGTGCCAGTAGGACCCCGGGTAGCGGGGGCGAGCAGTACTTC. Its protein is CASRTPGSGGEQYF.

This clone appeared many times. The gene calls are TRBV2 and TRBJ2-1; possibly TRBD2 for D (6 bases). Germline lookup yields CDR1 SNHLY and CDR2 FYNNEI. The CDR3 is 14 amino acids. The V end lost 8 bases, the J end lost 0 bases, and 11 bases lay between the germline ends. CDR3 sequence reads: CASHTSFSYNEQFF. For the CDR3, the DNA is TGTGCCAGCCATACTAGCTTCTCCTACAATGAGCAGTTCTTC.

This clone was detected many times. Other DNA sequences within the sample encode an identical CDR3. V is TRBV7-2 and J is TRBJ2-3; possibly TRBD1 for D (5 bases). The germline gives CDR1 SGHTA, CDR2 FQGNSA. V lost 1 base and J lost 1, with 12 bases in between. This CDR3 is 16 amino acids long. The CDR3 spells CASSLEGRGGTDTQYF. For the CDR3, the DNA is TGTGCCAGCAGCTTAGAGGGGCGTGGGGGCACAGATACGCAGTATTTT.

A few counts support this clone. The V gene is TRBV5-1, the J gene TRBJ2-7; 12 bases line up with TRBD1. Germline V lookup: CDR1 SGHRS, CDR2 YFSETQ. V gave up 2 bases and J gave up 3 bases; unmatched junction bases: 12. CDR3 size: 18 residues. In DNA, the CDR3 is TGCGCCAGCAGCTTAACCGGGACAGGGGGCTTAAGTATCTACGAGCAGTACTTC. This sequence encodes CASSLTGTGGLSIYEQYF.

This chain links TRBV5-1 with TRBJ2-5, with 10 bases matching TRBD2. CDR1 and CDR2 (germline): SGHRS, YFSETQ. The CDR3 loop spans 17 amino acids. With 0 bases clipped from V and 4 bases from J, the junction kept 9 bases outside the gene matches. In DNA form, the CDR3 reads TGCGCCAGCAGCTTGGGCAGCGGGGGGGCATTCCCAGAGACCCAGTACTTC. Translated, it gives CASSLGSGGAFPETQYF.

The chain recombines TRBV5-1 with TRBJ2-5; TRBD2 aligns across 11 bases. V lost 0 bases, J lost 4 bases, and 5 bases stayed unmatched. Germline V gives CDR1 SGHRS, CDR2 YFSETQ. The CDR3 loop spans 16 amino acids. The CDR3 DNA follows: TGCGCCAGCAGCTTGGGGTTAGCGGGAGGGTCAGAGACCCAGTACTTC. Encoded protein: CASSLGLAGGSETQYF.

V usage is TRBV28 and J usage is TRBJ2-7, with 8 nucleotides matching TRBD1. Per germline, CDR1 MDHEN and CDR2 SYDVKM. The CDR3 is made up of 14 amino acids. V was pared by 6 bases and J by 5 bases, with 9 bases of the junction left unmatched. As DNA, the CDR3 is TGTGCCAGCAGCACTCGGCACAGGGGGAACGAGCAGTACTTC. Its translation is CASSTRHRGNEQYF.

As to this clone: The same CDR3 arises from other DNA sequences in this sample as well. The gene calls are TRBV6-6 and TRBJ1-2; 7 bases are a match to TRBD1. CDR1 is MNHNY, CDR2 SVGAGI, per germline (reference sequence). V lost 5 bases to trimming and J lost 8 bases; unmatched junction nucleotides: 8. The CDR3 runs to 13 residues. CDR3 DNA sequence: TGTGCCAGCAGTGACAGGGACCGAGGGGGCTACACCTTC. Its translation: CASSDRDRGGYTF.

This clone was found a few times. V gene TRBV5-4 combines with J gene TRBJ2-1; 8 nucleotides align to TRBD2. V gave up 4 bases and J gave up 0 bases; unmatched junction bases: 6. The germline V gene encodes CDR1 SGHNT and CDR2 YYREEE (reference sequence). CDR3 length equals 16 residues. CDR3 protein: CASSPTTSDSYNEQFF. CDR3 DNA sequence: TGTGCCAGCAGCCCTACGACTAGCGACTCCTACAATGAGCAGTTCTTC.

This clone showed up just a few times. Here the CDR3 reads CASSQGTGGPYNEQFF. CDR3 nucleotides: TGTGCCAGCAGCCAAGGAACGGGGGGGCCTTACAATGAGCAGTTCTTC. V and J are TRBV14 and TRBJ2-1; TRBD2 matches 8 bases. Unmatched junction bases numbered 6, after V lost 1 base and J lost 4 bases. The CDR3 contains 16 residues. Germline V gene data show CDR1 as SGHDN and CDR2 as FVKESK.

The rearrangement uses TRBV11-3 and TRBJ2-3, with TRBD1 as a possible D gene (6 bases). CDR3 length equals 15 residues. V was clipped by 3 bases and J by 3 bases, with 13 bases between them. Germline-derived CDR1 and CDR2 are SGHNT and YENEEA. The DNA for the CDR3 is TGTGCCAGCAGCTTCAGGTCAGGGGAAACAGATACGCAGTATTTT. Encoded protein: CASSFRSGETDTQYF.

In nucleotides, the CDR3 is TGTGCCAGCAGCCAAGAGTCGACTAGCGGGTATCAAGAGACCCAGTACTTC. Amino acid sequence: CASSQESTSGYQETQYF. This rearrangement joins TRBV14 to TRBJ2-5, with 10 bases identical to TRBD2. Germline V CDR1 and CDR2: SGHDN, FVKESK. The CDR3 runs to 17 residues. Trimming at V came to 0 bases and at J to 2 bases, leaving 6 bases not matched to a gene.

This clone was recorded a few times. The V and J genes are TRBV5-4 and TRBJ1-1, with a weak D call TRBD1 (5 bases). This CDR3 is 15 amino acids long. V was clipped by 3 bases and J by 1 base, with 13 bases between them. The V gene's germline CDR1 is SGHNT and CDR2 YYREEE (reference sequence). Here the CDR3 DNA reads TGTGCCAGCAGCTCGCTCACAGGATCGAACACTGAAGCTTTCTTT. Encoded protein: CASSSLTGSNTEAFF. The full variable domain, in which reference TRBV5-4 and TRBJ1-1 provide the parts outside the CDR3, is ETGVTQSPTHLIKTRGQQVTLRCSSQSGHNTVSWYQQALGQGPQFIFQYYREEENGRGNFPPRFSGLQFPNYSSELNVNALELDDSALYLCASSSLTGSNTEAFFGQGTRLTVV.

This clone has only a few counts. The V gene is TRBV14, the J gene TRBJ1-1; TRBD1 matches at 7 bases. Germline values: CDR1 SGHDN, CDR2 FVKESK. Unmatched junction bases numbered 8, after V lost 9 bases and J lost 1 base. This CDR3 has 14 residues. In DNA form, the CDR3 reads TGTGCCAGGGGGACAGTGGACGGGAACACTGAAGCTTTCTTT. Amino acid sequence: CARGTVDGNTEAFF. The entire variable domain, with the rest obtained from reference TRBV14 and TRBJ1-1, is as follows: EAGVTQFPSHSVIEKGQTVTLRCDPISGHDNLYWYRRVMGKEIKFLLHFVKESKQDESGMPNNRFLAERTGGTYSTLKVQPAELEDSGVYFCARGTVDGNTEAFFGQGTRLTVV.

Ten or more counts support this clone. The CDR3 bases are TGCAGCGTTGAATTGGCTGGACTAGCGGGGGTTATGACCAAAAACATTCAGTACTTC. The encoded protein is CSVELAGLAGVMTKNIQYF. The rearrangement links TRBV29-1 to TRBJ2-4; 13 bases agree with TRBD2. Per the germline V gene, CDR1 is SQVTM and CDR2 is ANQGSEA. Trimming removed 2 bases from V and 2 bases from J; junction bases left unmatched: 12. The CDR3 loop spans 19 amino acids.

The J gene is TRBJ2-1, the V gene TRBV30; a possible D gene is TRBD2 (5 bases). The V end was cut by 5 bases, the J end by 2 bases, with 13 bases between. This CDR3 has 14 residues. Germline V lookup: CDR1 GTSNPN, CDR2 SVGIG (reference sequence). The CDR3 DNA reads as TGTGCCTGGGTGAAAGGACTTACCTACAATGAGCAGTTCTTC. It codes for CAWVKGLTYNEQFF.